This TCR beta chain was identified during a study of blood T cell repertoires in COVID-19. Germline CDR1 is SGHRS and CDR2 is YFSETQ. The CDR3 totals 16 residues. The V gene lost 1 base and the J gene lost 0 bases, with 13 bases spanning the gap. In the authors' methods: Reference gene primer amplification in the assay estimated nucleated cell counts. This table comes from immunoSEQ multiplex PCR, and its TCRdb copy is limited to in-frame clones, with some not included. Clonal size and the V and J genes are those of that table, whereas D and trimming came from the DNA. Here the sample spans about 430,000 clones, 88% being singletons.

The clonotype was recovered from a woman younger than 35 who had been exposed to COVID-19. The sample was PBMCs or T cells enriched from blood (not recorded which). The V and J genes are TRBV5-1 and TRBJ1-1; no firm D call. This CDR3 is CASSLFPDSMNTEAFF. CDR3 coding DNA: TGCGCCAGCAGCTTGTTCCCGGACTCTATGAACACTGAAGCTTTCTTT.